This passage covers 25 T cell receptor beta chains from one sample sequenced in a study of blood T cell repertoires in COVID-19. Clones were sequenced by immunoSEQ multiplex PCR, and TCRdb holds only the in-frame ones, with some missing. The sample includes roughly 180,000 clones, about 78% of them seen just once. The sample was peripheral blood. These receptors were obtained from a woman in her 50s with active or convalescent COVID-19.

CDR3: CASSPPGLQEFF. The CDR3 DNA follows: TGTGCCAGCAGTCCCCCGGGACTGCAAGAGTTCTTC. V gene TRBV28 combines with J gene TRBJ2-1, with D tentatively TRBD2 (6 bases). Per germline, CDR1 MDHEN and CDR2 SYDVKM. The CDR3 has 12 residues. V was trimmed by 5 bases and J by 14 bases, leaving 16 bases between them.

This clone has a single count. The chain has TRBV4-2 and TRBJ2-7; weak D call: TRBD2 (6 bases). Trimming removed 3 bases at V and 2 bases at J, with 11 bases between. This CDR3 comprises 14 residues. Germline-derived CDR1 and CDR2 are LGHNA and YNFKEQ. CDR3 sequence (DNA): TGTGCCAGCAGCCATAGCGGAATCCCCTACGAGCAGTACTTC. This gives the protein CASSHSGIPYEQYF.

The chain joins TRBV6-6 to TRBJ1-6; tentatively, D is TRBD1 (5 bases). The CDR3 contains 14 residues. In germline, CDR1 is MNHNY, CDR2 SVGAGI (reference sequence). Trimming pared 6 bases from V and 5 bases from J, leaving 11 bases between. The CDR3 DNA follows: TGTGCCAGCAGCCGTGACAGTAATAATTCACCCCTCCACTTT. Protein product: CASSRDSNNSPLHF.

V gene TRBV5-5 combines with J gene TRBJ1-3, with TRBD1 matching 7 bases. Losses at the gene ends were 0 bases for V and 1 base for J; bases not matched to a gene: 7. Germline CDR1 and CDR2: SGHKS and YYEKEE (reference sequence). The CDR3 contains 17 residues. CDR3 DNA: TGTGCCAGCAGCTTGGCTGTGACAGGGTCTTCTGGAAACACCATATATTTT. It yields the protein CASSLAVTGSSGNTIYF.

CDR3 nucleotides: TGTGCCATCAGTGACAGGGCCAACATTCAGTACTTC. Amino acid sequence: CAISDRANIQYF. The chain is built from TRBV10-3 and TRBJ2-4; possibly TRBD1 for D (5 bases). In germline, CDR1 is ENHRY, CDR2 SYGVKD. The CDR3 runs 12 residues. Trimming removed 3 bases at V and 7 bases at J, with 7 bases between.

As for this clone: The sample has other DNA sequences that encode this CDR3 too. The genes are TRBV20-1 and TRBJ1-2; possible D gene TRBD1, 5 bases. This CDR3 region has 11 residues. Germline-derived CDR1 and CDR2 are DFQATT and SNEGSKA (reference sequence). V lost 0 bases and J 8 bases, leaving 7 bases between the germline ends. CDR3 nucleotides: TGCAGTGCTAGAGATAGGGGCGGCTACACCTTC. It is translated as CSARDRGGYTF.

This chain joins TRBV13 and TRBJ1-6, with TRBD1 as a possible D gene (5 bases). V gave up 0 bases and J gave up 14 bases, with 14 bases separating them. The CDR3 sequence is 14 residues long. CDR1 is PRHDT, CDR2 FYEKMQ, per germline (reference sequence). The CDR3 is CASSLGLSGEALHF. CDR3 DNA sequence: TGTGCCAGCAGCTTAGGCCTTTCGGGGGAAGCCCTCCACTTT.

CDR3 amino acids: CASSYPQGSSYEQYF. The CDR3 DNA reads as TGTGCCAGCAGTTATCCCCAGGGGTCCTCCTACGAGCAGTACTTC. V and J are TRBV6-2 or TRBV6-3 and TRBJ2-7; maybe TRBD1 (6 bases). Trimming took 3 bases from V and 0 from J, leaving 12 bases between them. The CDR3 covers 15 residues. Germline V gene sequence: CDR1 MNHEY, CDR2 SVGEGT.

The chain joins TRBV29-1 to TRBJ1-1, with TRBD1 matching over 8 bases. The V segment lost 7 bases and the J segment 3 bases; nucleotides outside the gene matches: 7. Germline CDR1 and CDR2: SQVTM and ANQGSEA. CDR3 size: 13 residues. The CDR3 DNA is TGCAGCGCAGACAGGGGAACGGACACTGAAGCTTTCTTT. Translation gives CSADRGTDTEAFF.

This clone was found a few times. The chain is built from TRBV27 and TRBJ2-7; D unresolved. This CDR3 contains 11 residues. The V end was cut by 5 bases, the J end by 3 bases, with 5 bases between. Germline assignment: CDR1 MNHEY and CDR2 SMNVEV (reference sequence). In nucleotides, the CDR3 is TGTGCCAGCAGTCCCCTCTACGAGCAGTACTTC. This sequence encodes CASSPLYEQYF.

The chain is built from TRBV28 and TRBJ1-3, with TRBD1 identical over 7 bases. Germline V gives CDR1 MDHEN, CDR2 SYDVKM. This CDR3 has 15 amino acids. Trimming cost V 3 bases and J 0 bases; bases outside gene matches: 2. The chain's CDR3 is CASSFNRGSGNTIYF. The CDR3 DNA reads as TGTGCCAGCAGTTTTAACAGGGGCTCTGGAAACACCATATATTTT.

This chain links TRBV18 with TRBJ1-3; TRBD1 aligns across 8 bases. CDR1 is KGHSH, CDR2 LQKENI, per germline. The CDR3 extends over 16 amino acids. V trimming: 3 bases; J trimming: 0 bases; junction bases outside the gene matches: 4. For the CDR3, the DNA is TGTGCCAGCTCACCCGGACAGGGAAGCTCTGGAAACACCATATATTTT. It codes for CASSPGQGSSGNTIYF.

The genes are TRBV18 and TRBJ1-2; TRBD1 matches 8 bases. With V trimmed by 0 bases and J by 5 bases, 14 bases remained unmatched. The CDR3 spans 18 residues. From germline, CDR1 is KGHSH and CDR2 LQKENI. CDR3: CASSPPGAGGTVSYGYTF. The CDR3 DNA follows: TGTGCCAGCTCACCACCGGGGGCAGGGGGCACCGTGTCATATGGCTACACCTTC.

The CDR3 region has the DNA TGTGCCAGCAGTGAAGGGAACAGGGTCACTGAAGCTTTCTTT. Its translation: CASSEGNRVTEAFF. The V and J genes are TRBV6-1 and TRBJ1-1; maybe TRBD1 (6 bases). Trimming took 1 base from V and 4 from J, leaving 10 bases between them. Germline CDR1 MNHNS, CDR2 SASEGT. This CDR3 has 14 amino acids.

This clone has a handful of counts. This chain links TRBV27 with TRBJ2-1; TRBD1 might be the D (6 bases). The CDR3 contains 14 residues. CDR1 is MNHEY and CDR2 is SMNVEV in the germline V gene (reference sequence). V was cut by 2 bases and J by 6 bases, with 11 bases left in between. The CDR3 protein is CASSLGQGFNEQFF. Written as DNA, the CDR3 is TGTGCCAGCAGTTTAGGTCAGGGGTTCAATGAGCAGTTCTTC.

CDR3 sequence (DNA): TGCGCCAGCAGCCCGCTTACAGGGGCGGACGCTGAAGCTTTCTTT. As protein: CASSPLTGADAEAFF. The chain carries TRBV5-1 and TRBJ1-1; TRBD1 matches at 7 bases. Looked up from germline, CDR1 is SGHRS and CDR2 is YFSETQ. With V trimmed by 4 bases and J by 6 bases, 12 bases remained unmatched. CDR3 length equals 15 residues.

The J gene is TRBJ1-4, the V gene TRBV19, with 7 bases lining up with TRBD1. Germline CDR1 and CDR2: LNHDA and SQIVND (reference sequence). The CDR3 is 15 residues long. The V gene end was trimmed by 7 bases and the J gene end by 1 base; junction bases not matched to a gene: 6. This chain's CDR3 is CASNPGQLTNEKLFF. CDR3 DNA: TGTGCCAGTAATCCGGGACAGTTAACTAATGAAAAACTGTTTTTT.

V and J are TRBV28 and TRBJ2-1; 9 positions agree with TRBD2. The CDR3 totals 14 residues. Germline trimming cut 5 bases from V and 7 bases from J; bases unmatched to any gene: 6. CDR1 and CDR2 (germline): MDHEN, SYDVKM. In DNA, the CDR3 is TGTGCCAGCAGTCTTAGCGGGAGAGGGAATGAGCAGTTCTTC. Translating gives CASSLSGRGNEQFF.

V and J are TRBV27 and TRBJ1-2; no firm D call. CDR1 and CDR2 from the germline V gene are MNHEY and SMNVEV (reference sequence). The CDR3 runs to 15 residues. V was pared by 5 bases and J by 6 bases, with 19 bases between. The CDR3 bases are TGTGCCAGCAGTCCGCTCATCTTAGGGAGAGATGGCTACACCTTC. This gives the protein CASSPLILGRDGYTF.

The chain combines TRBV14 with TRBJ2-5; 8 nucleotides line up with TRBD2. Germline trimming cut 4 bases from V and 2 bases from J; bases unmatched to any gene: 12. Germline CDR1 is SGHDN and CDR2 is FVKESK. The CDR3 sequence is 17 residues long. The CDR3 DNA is TGTGCCAGCAGCCCCCGGCGGAGTAGCGGGACGCAAGAGACCCAGTACTTC. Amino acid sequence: CASSPRRSSGTQETQYF.

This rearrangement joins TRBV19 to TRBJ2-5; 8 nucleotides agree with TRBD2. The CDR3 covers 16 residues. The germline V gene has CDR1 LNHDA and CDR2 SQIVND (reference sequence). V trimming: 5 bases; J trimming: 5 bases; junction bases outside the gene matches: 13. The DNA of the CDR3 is TGTGCCAGTAGTTTCAGCGGGAGTCGTTCGTCGGAGACCCAGTACTTC. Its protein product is CASSFSGSRSSETQYF.

The chain's CDR3 is CATSDFSGAQYF. The CDR3 DNA reads TGTGCCACCAGTGATTTTTCCGGAGCGCAGTACTTC. This chain links TRBV24-1 with TRBJ2-7; D unclear. Germline V CDR1 and CDR2: KGHDR, SFDVKD. The V end was cut by 1 base, the J end by 9 bases, with 9 bases between. This CDR3 has 12 residues.

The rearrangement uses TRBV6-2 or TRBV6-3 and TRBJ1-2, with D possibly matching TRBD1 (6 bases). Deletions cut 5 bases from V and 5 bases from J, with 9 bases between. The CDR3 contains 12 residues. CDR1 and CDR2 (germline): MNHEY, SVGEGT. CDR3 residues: CASSDRPYGYTF. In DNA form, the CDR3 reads TGTGCCAGCAGTGACAGGCCGTATGGCTACACCTTC.

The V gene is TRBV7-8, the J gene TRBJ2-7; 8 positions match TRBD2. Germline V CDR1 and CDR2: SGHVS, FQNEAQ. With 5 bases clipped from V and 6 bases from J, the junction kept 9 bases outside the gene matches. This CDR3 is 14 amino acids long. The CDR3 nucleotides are TGTGCCAGCAGCCCAATACGGGGGGGCAGCGAGCAGTACTTC. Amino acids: CASSPIRGGSEQYF.

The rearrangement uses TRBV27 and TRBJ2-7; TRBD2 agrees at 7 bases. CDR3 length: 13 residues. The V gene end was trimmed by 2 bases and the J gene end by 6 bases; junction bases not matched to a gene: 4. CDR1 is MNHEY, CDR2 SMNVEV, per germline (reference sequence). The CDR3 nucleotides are TGTGCCAGCAGTTTAGGGGGAGGGATCGAGCAGTACTTC. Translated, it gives CASSLGGGIEQYF.